These 10 T cell receptor beta chains were sequenced from one sample in a study of blood T cell repertoires in COVID-19. Clones were read by immunoSEQ multiplex PCR, and TCRdb kept only the in-frame ones, dropping some. This table has more than 80,000 clones, around 75% appearing once. Sample: peripheral blood. Receptors were obtained from a human donor with acute or convalescent COVID-19. The donor label of this sample is uncertain.

The chain joins TRBV7-2 to TRBJ1-6; 7 bases are shared with TRBD1. The CDR3 consists of 15 residues. The V gene's germline CDR1 is SGHTA and CDR2 FQGNSA. V lost 5 bases and J lost 8; bases outside the gene matches: 9. The CDR3 sequence: CASSPEGTAHSPLHF. Written as DNA, the CDR3 is TGTGCCAGCAGCCCCGAAGGGACAGCTCATTCACCCCTCCACTTT.

The rearrangement joins TRBV7-9 to TRBJ2-3; D might be TRBD1 (5 bases). This CDR3 spans 17 amino acids. The V end lost 2 bases, the J end lost 1 base, and 16 bases lay between the germline ends. Germline lookup yields CDR1 SEHNR and CDR2 FQNEAQ (reference sequence). The CDR3 sequence: CASSLFKGQLGTDTQYF. The CDR3 bases are TGTGCCAGCAGCTTATTTAAAGGACAATTGGGCACAGATACGCAGTATTTT.

The chain carries TRBV4-1 and TRBJ2-7; 10 bases map to TRBD1. From germline, CDR1 is MGHRA and CDR2 YSYEKL. V was pared by 0 bases and J by 4 bases, with 3 bases of the junction left unmatched. The CDR3 loop spans 15 amino acids. The CDR3 DNA reads TGCGCCAGCAGCCAAGACTGGACAGGGGGGTACGAGCAGTACTTC. This codes for CASSQDWTGGYEQYF.

The chain uses TRBV24-1 and TRBJ1-2, with D perhaps matching TRBD1 (5 bases). The CDR3 contains 13 residues. Germline CDR1 reads KGHDR; CDR2 reads SFDVKD. V was pared by 6 bases and J by 5 bases, with 12 bases between. The CDR3: CATSSQGWYGYTF. Written as DNA, the CDR3 is TGTGCCACCAGTTCGCAGGGATGGTATGGCTACACCTTC.

This chain links TRBV4-1 with TRBJ1-2; D perhaps matches TRBD1 (6 bases). With 1 base removed from V and 8 bases from J, the gap between germline ends came to 23 bases. The CDR3 has 17 residues. The germline V gene encodes CDR1 MGHRA and CDR2 YSYEKL. This chain's CDR3 is CASSQGGGNRDSRGYTF. Here the CDR3 DNA reads TGCGCCAGCAGCCAAGGTGGAGGTAACAGGGATTCAAGGGGCTACACCTTC.

This chain connects TRBV6-5 to TRBJ2-5, with D possibly matching TRBD2 (6 bases). V lost 0 bases and J 5 bases, leaving 10 bases between the germline ends. Per germline, CDR1 MNHEY and CDR2 SVGAGI. The CDR3 extends over 14 amino acids. This CDR3 reads CASSYSGGAETQYF. For the CDR3, the DNA is TGTGCCAGCAGTTACTCTGGCGGGGCGGAGACCCAGTACTTC.

V gene TRBV5-1 combines with J gene TRBJ1-4, with D possibly TRBD1 on 6 matching bases. CDR1 SGHRS and CDR2 YFSETQ come from the germline V gene. The CDR3 totals 16 residues. Deletions cut 0 bases from V and 7 bases from J, with 16 bases between. CDR3 in amino acids: CASSLGRTAFLEKLFF. Here the CDR3 DNA reads TGCGCCAGCAGCTTGGGCCGGACAGCGTTTCTTGAAAAACTGTTTTTT. Full variable domain (remainder filled in from reference TRBV5-1 and TRBJ1-4): KAGVTQTPRYLIKTRGQQVTLSCSPISGHRSVSWYQQTPGQGLQFLFEYFSETQRNKGNFPGRFSGRQFSNSRSEMNVSTLELGDSALYLCASSLGRTAFLEKLFFGSGTQLSVL.

CDR3 nucleotides: TGTGCCACTAGGCAGGGCCCTAACTATGGCTACACCTTC. Encoded protein: CATRQGPNYGYTF. The chain couples TRBV10-3 to TRBJ1-2; possible D gene TRBD1, 5 bases. Trimming took 10 bases from V and 0 from J, leaving 12 bases between them. Germline CDR1 ENHRY, CDR2 SYGVKD. This CDR3 is built from 13 residues.

The chain employs TRBV19 and TRBJ2-3, with a possible D match to TRBD2 (5 bases). The CDR3 sequence is 13 residues long. Trimming removed 4 bases at V and 4 bases at J, with 9 bases between. The V gene's germline CDR1 is LNHDA and CDR2 SQIVND (reference sequence). The CDR3 DNA sequence: TGTGCCAGTAGTACCGGACTGGCAGATACGCAGTATTTT. Translating gives CASSTGLADTQYF. Full variable domain (missing parts from reference TRBV19 and TRBJ2-3): DGGITQSPKYLFRKEGQNVTLSCEQNLNHDAMYWYRQDPGQGLRLIYYSQIVNDFQKGDIAEGYSVSREKKESFPLTVTSAQKNPTAFYLCASSTGLADTQYFGPGTRLTVL.

This chain's CDR3 is CASSQQSGSSPLHF. In nucleotides, the CDR3 is TGTGCCAGCAGCCAGCAAAGCGGCAGTTCACCCCTCCACTTT. The rearrangement links TRBV3-1 (or the pseudogene TRBV3-2) to TRBJ1-6; the D is unclear. Germline assignment: CDR1 LGHDT and CDR2 YNNKEL (reference sequence). Trimming removed 3 bases from V and 9 bases from J, with 12 bases in between. The CDR3 consists of 14 residues.